In its sample, the clone carrying this TCR beta chain was seen a few times. This record belongs to a study of blood T cell repertoires in COVID-19. Study context: Nucleic acid was either cDNA or gDNA, and it came from T cells, B-cell-depleted T cells, or PBMCs.

Sequenced by immunoSEQ multiplex PCR; TCRdb stores in-frame clones only, minus some. The table includes 150,000 or so clones, about 87% detected once. V gave up 1 base and J gave up 1 base, with 11 bases separating them. The CDR3 consists of 15 residues. Per germline, CDR1 SGHTA and CDR2 FQGNSA. V is TRBV7-2 and J is TRBJ2-7; D unclear. The sequence was collected from a man aged 45 to 65 with acute or convalescent COVID-19. What was sequenced was peripheral blood. As DNA, the CDR3 is TGTGCCAGCAGCTTAGAGCCAGGCTGGTCCTACGAGCAGTACTTC. It codes for CASSLEPGWSYEQYF.